This T cell receptor beta chain was sequenced during a study of control samples from healthy donors and cancer patients. TCRdb's table, derived via immunoSEQ multiplex PCR, lists solely in-frame clones and lacks some. The repertoire includes 70,000 to 85,000 clones, roughly 88% of them detected once, and about 9.9% sits in the top ten. Germline CDR1 MNHEY, CDR2 SMNVEV (reference sequence). Trimming at V came to 4 bases and at J to 4 bases, leaving 5 bases not matched to a gene. This CDR3 has 16 residues. This clonotype was obtained from a man between 60 and 70 years old with head and neck cancer. The chain links TRBV27 to TRBJ2-3, with TRBD2 matching 13 bases. Material for sequencing was PBMCs. The CDR3 sequence: CASSSWTSGSPDTQYF. CDR3 coding DNA: TGTGCCAGCAGTTCCTGGACTAGCGGGAGCCCAGATACGCAGTATTTT.